What follows is one T cell receptor beta chain and its context. No antigen is known for it. This specimen belongs to a study of monozygotic twins with inflammatory bowel disease. Study observations and caveats: TCRbeta diversity (inverse Simpson) was lower in IBD patients than in healthy co-twins. Variability in patient repertoires may have come partly from differing immunosuppressive treatments.

UMIs were attached via template switching, each with a 6-nucleotide sample barcode. TCRalpha and TCRbeta cDNA underwent two nested PCRs of 16 and 9 cycles. TCRdb re-called the 5' RACE reads and gives one entry per CDR3 protein, without DNA. This listing includes around 450,000 distinct CDR3 sequences. Germline lookup yields CDR1 SGHRS and CDR2 YFSETQ. There are 14 residues in the CDR3. The V call is TRBV5-1, the J call TRBJ1-4. The sequenced material came from blood. The sequence was collected from a human donor with ulcerative colitis or Crohn's disease, or a healthy co-twin of an affected twin (not recorded which). The CDR3 loop is CASSFSSTNEKLFF.